The rows below give T cell receptor beta chains drawn from one sample of a study of blood T cell repertoires in COVID-19. TCRdb's table, derived via immunoSEQ multiplex PCR, lists solely in-frame clones and lacks some. The sample lists approximately 130,000 clones; around 83% were seen once. The source material was peripheral blood. These receptors were taken from a human donor in a cohort sampled during active COVID-19. CDR3s include the opening cysteine and the closing phenylalanine or tryptophan. A D gene is named only where the DNA matches it firmly. The size field is filled for only some rows; it gives once, few, many or a size class.

size	D	V	J	DNA	CDR3
NA	NA	TRBV6-1	TRBJ2-1	TGTGCCAGCAGTGAAGTTCTAGGCGTTGGAAGCTCCTACAATGAGCAGTTCTTC	CASSEVLGVGSSYNEQFF
NA	TRBD2	TRBV11-2	TRBJ2-3	TGTGCCAGCAGCTTAGTATCCGGGACTAGCGGATACACAGATACGCAGTATTTT	CASSLVSGTSGYTDTQYF
NA	NA	TRBV7-9	TRBJ2-1	TGTGCCAGCAGCCACAACTACAGGGATGAGCAGTTCTTC	CASSHNYRDEQFF
NA	TRBD1	TRBV5-4	TRBJ1-1	TGTGCCAGCAGCCCAAAAACAGGGGCCGGGACTGAAGCTTTCTTT	CASSPKTGAGTEAFF
NA	NA	TRBV6-2/TRBV6-3	TRBJ1-5	TGTGCCAGCAGTTACTCGACTTCAGTGATCAGGGTCGGTCAGCCCCAGCATTTT	CASSYSTSVIRVGQPQHF
NA	NA	TRBV29-1	TRBJ2-5	TGCAGCGTTGGGGGAGGGGGTGGCGGCGAGACCCAGTACTTC	CSVGGGGGGETQYF
NA	NA	TRBV30	TRBJ2-2	TGTGCCTGGAGGCCGGAGACCGGGGAGCTGTTTTTT	CAWRPETGELFF
NA	NA	TRBV6-5	TRBJ1-4	TGTGCCAGCAGCCAGACAGTTCTTAAACTGTTTTTT	CASSQTVLKLFF
few	NA	TRBV24-1	TRBJ1-4	TGTGCCACCAGTGCCCCGGGAGTCAATGAAAAACTGTTTTTT	CATSAPGVNEKLFF
NA	TRBD1	TRBV7-9	TRBJ1-5	TGTGCCAGCAGCTCGGGACAGATCAATCAGCCCCAGCATTTT	CASSSGQINQPQHF
NA	NA	TRBV6-1	TRBJ1-5	TGTGCCAGCAGTGATGTGACAAGGAATCAGCCCCAGCATTTT	CASSDVTRNQPQHF
NA	NA	TRBV6-2/TRBV6-3	TRBJ1-5	TGTGCCAGCAGTTACTCGACCGGGGGGGGTTATAGCAATCAGCCCCAGCATTTT	CASSYSTGGGYSNQPQHF
NA	NA	TRBV7-9	TRBJ2-5	TGTGCCAGCAGCTTACGTTTTGTCTCCGGGACTCGGAACCAAGAGACCCAGTACTTC	CASSLRFVSGTRNQETQYF
NA	NA	TRBV6-2/TRBV6-3	TRBJ2-5	TGTGCCAGCAGTTACAGGATACAGAACCAGTACTTC	CASSYRIQNQYF
few	NA	TRBV15	TRBJ2-5	TGTGCCACCAGCAGAGATCGCGGCTCTCCGGGAGAGACCCAGTACTTC	CATSRDRGSPGETQYF
NA	TRBD1	TRBV30	TRBJ1-1	TGTGCCTGGAGTCCCGGACAGGGAGAAGCTTTCTTT	CAWSPGQGEAFF
NA	TRBD1	TRBV11-1	TRBJ1-1	TGTGCCAGCTCGAAGGACAGGGTGGGTGAAGCTTTCTTT	CASSKDRVGEAFF
NA	NA	TRBV6-6	TRBJ1-3	TGTGCCAGCAGCTTTGACAACTCTGGAAACACCATATATTTT	CASSFDNSGNTIYF
NA	NA	TRBV18	TRBJ1-1	TGTGCCAGCTCACTAAACAACCAGGGAGGAACTGAAGCTTTCTTT	CASSLNNQGGTEAFF
once	TRBD1	TRBV28	TRBJ1-1	TGTGCCAGCATTAGGCCGGGGACAGGTGCTGAAGCTTTCTTT	CASIRPGTGAEAFF
NA	TRBD1	TRBV7-7	TRBJ1-2	TGTGCTAGCAGCTTATGGGCAGGGGGCTTTCTCTATGGCTACACCTTC	CASSLWAGGFLYGYTF
NA	NA	TRBV27	TRBJ1-5	TGTGCCAGCAGACGGACAGATAGCAATCAGCCCCAGCATTTT	CASRRTDSNQPQHF
NA	TRBD1	TRBV7-2	TRBJ2-1	TGTGCCAGCAGCTTAGAGACAGGGCAGGCTGAGCAGTTCTTC	CASSLETGQAEQFF
once	TRBD1	TRBV19	TRBJ2-6	TGTGCCAGTAGTCGTACAGGGGGCTCTGGGGCCAACGTCCTGACTTTC	CASSRTGGSGANVLTF
once	TRBD2	TRBV5-1	TRBJ2-1	TGCGCCAGCAGCGGTCGGACTAGCGGGCTCTCCTACAATGAGCAGTTCTTC	CASSGRTSGLSYNEQFF
once	NA	TRBV13	TRBJ1-1	TGTGCCAGCAGCCCGTGGACAGCCCCATACGGCTTT	CASSPWTAPYGF
NA	TRBD2	TRBV6-1	TRBJ2-3	TGTGCCAGCAGTGAAAGTCCAGCGGGAGGCGGGAATACGCAGTATTTT	CASSESPAGGGNTQYF
few	NA	TRBV10-1	TRBJ1-2	TGCGCCAGCAGGGGAGTAACAGGGTGGAATGGCTACACCTTC	CASRGVTGWNGYTF
NA	NA	TRBV9	TRBJ1-1	TGTGCCAGCAGCGCCCTAGGACAGTCGAACACTGAAGCTTTCTTT	CASSALGQSNTEAFF
NA	TRBD1	TRBV10-3	TRBJ2-7	TGTGCCATCAGTGAGTCGGGACAGGGTTACGAGCAGTACTTC	CAISESGQGYEQYF
NA	TRBD2	TRBV19	TRBJ2-4	TGTGCCAGTAAGGGACTAGCGGGAGGGGGTGCAGCCAAAAACATTCAGTACTTC	CASKGLAGGGAAKNIQYF
NA	NA	TRBV11-3	TRBJ1-2	TGTGCCAGCAGCCCCGAAACCGGTGGCTACACCTTC	CASSPETGGYTF
NA	NA	TRBV3-1/TRBV3-2	TRBJ2-7	TGTGCCAGCAGCCCCCTCCCTGAGGAAGGCGAGCAGTACTTC	CASSPLPEEGEQYF
NA	NA	TRBV5-6	TRBJ1-3	TGTGCCAGCAGCTTGGTAGGGGTCTCTGGAAACACCATATATTTT	CASSLVGVSGNTIYF
NA	NA	TRBV19	TRBJ1-5	TGTGCCAGTAGTATCTTACAGGGACAGCCCCAGCATTTT	CASSILQGQPQHF
NA	TRBD1	TRBV10-3	TRBJ1-2	TGTGCCATCAGCACGCCCGGGACAGCCAGGGCTGGCTACACCTTC	CAISTPGTARAGYTF
NA	NA	TRBV9	TRBJ1-1	TGTGCCAGCAGCGTCTTGGCAGAGAACACTGAAGCTTTCTTT	CASSVLAENTEAFF
NA	NA	TRBV15	TRBJ2-2	TGTGCCACCAGCAGAGATCGGACCGGGGAGCTGTTTTTT	CATSRDRTGELFF
NA	NA	TRBV5-4	TRBJ1-1	TGTGCCAGCAGCCCGTCGGAGCGGGGGGGGATAAGGGAAGCTTTCTTT	CASSPSERGGIREAFF
NA	TRBD2	TRBV4-3	TRBJ2-4	TGCGCCAGCAGCCAAGAAGCGGGGCTAGCCAAAAACATTCAGTACTTC	CASSQEAGLAKNIQYF
few	TRBD1	TRBV7-3	TRBJ2-1	TGTGCCAGCAGCTTGAGCAGGGGGCACAATGAGCAGTTCTTC	CASSLSRGHNEQFF
NA	TRBD1	TRBV29-1	TRBJ1-5	TGCAGCGTCTCCGGGACAGTAAATCAGCCCCAGCATTTT	CSVSGTVNQPQHF
NA	NA	TRBV9	TRBJ2-1	TGTGCCAGCAGCGTAGGAGTGGGGCTCTACAATGAGCAGTTCTTC	CASSVGVGLYNEQFF
NA	TRBD1	TRBV19	TRBJ1-4	TGTGCCAGTACCCGAACCGGGACAGGGCTTTCAACTAATGAAAAACTGTTTTTT	CASTRTGTGLSTNEKLFF
NA	NA	TRBV11-3	TRBJ1-2	TGTGCCAGCAGCTTAGATCCCGTTGGGGCCGGTGGCTACACCTTC	CASSLDPVGAGGYTF
once	TRBD1	TRBV9	TRBJ1-2	TGTGCCAGCAGCTCCCGGGACAGGGAATATATTAACTATGGCTACACCTTC	CASSSRDREYINYGYTF
NA	NA	TRBV3-1/TRBV3-2	TRBJ1-2	TGTGCCAGCAGCCAAGGAACGGACGGGGGTGGCTACACCTTC	CASSQGTDGGGYTF
NA	TRBD1	TRBV11-2	TRBJ2-7	TGTGCCAGCAGCGCGCGCGACAGGGCCCCCAACTCCTACGAGCAGTACTTC	CASSARDRAPNSYEQYF
NA	NA	TRBV27	TRBJ2-3	TGTGCCAGCAGCCGGAGGACAGAGTTTAGCACAGATACGCAGTATTTT	CASSRRTEFSTDTQYF
few	TRBD1	TRBV10-1	TRBJ1-2	TGCGCCAGCAGTGAGCCCCACCTTGCCGACAGGGGTGACGGCTACACCTTC	CASSEPHLADRGDGYTF
NA	NA	TRBV10-3	TRBJ1-1	TGTGCCGTTCTTATTTCCCTGAACACTGAAGCTTTCTTT	CAVLISLNTEAFF
NA	TRBD2	TRBV2	TRBJ2-5	TGTGCCCGTAGCGGGGCGGGACAAGAGACCCAGTACTTC	CARSGAGQETQYF
NA	TRBD2	TRBV24-1	TRBJ2-1	TGTGCCACCAGTAGTTATAGCGGGGGGGACTACAATGAGCAGTTCTTC	CATSSYSGGDYNEQFF
NA	NA	TRBV4-1	TRBJ2-3	TGCGCCAGCAGCCAAGAAATAAACACAGATACGCAGTATTTT	CASSQEINTDTQYF
NA	TRBD2	TRBV12-5	TRBJ2-5	TGTGCTAGTGGTGCCGTCGGACGGCCGGGAGGGACCCAGTACTTC	CASGAVGRPGGTQYF
NA	NA	TRBV2	TRBJ2-6	TGTGCCAGCAGTGATCGCTCTGGGGCCAACGTCCTGACTTTC	CASSDRSGANVLTF